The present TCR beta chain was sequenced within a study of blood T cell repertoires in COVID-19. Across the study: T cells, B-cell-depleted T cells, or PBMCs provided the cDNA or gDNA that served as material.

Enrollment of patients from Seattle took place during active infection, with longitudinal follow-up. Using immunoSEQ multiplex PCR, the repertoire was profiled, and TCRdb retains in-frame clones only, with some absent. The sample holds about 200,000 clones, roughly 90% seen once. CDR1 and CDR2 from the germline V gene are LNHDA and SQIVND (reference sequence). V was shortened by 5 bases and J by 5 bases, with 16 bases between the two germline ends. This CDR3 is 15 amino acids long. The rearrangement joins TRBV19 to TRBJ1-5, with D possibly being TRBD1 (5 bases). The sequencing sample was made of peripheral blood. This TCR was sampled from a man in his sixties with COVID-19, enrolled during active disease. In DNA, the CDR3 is TGTGCCAGTAGTCCCCGGGACGGAGGGGATCAGCCCCAGCATTTT. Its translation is CASSPRDGGDQPQHF.